These T cell receptor beta chains were read from a single sample in a study of T cell repertoires in ileal Crohn's disease. The method was immunoSEQ multiplex PCR; TCRdb's version includes in-frame clones alone and lacks a portion of them. The sample holds about 14,000 clones; about 82% are singletons and the top ten take 6% to 7%. Sequenced material: ileal tissue. Receptors originate from an adult with Crohn's disease. The CDR3 runs from the conserved cysteine through the conserved F or W. D genes are given only for firm matches. Not every row has a clone size; where given, it reads once, few, many or a size class.

d_call,v_call,j_call,clone_size,cdr3_aa,cdr3_nt
TRBD1,TRBV5-6,TRBJ1-2,NA,CASSLRGTAGYTF,TGTGCCAGCAGCTTAAGGGGGACAGCCGGCTACACCTTC
NA,TRBV7-6,TRBJ2-1,NA,CASSLRRGYDEQFF,TGTGCCAGCAGCTTGAGACGGGGGTACGATGAGCAGTTCTTC
NA,TRBV30,TRBJ2-7,NA,CAWSNGLAYEQYF,TGTGCCTGGAGTAATGGGCTAGCCTACGAGCAGTACTTC
NA,TRBV6-1,TRBJ2-1,NA,CASSTSGYNEQFF,TGTGCCAGCAGTACCTCAGGGTACAATGAGCAGTTCTTC
TRBD1,TRBV7-9,TRBJ1-2,NA,CASSLGTGIDGYTF,TGTGCCAGCAGCTTAGGGACAGGGATCGATGGCTACACCTTC
TRBD1,TRBV29-1,TRBJ1-2,NA,CSVGQGMGGYTF,TGCAGCGTGGGACAGGGGATGGGTGGCTACACCTTC
TRBD1,TRBV5-4,TRBJ2-5,NA,CASSLGQGVGTQYF,TGTGCCAGCAGCTTGGGACAGGGAGTAGGGACCCAGTACTTC
NA,TRBV11-1,TRBJ2-5,NA,CASSLKRGWQTQYF,TGTGCCAGCAGCTTAAAAAGGGGGTGGCAGACCCAGTACTTC
NA,TRBV9,TRBJ2-1,NA,CASSVGLSNEQFF,TGTGCCAGCAGCGTGGGACTTTCCAATGAGCAGTTCTTC
TRBD1,TRBV28,TRBJ1-2,few,CASTNAPGTGYGYTF,TGTGCCAGCACCAACGCCCCCGGGACAGGCTATGGCTACACCTTC
TRBD1,TRBV9,TRBJ2-2,NA,CASSPSGGVTGELFF,TGTGCCAGCAGCCCTTCAGGGGGCGTAACCGGGGAGCTGTTTTTT
TRBD2,TRBV23-1,TRBJ2-1,NA,CASSYSSGISYNEQFF,TGCGCCAGCAGTTATTCTAGCGGGATCTCCTACAATGAGCAGTTCTTC